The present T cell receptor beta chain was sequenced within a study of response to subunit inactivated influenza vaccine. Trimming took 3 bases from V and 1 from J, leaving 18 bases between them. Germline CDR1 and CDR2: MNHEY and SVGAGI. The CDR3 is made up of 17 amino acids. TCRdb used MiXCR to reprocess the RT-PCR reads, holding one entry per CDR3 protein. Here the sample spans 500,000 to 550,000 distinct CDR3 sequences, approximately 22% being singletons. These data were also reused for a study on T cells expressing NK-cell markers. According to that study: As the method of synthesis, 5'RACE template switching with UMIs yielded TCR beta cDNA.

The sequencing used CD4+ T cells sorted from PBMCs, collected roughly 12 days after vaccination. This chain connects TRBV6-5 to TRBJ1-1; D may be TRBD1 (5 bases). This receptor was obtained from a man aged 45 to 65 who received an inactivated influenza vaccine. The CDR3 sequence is CASSYSPTESRNTEAFF. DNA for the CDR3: TGTGCCAGCAGTTATTCCCCGACAGAGTCTAGGAACACTGAAGCTTTCTTT.